Following are 4 T cell receptor beta chains from one sample sequenced in a study of blood T cell repertoires in COVID-19 (dated by TCRdb to the early 2020s). The protocol used for the library was the immunoSEQ multiplex PCR assay. The clones in this table, taken by TCRdb from immuneACCESS, are in-frame only. Not every clone is retained; where verified, under half of the shortfall comes from an unresolved V gene, and the cause of the rest is unknown. This sample lists 45,000 to 60,000 clones; more than 70% were detected once. The ten biggest clones cover around 17% of the sample. Source material: peripheral blood. Every receptor here comes from a human donor in a cohort sampled during active COVID-19.

V and J are TRBV18 and TRBJ1-3; D call uncertain. Germline V gene lookup returns CDR1 KGHSH and CDR2 LQKENI. The V and J ends lost 2 bases and 0 bases respectively, with 11 bases between them. The CDR3 has 16 amino acids. The CDR3 region has the DNA TGTGCCAGCTCACCAAGTGAACGGAGCTCTGGAAACACCATATATTTT. This sequence encodes CASSPSERSSGNTIYF.

This chain links TRBV6-5 with TRBJ1-5, with 10 bases identical to TRBD1. Losses at the gene ends were 6 bases for V and 3 bases for J; bases not matched to a gene: 5. This CDR3 is built from 15 residues. Germline CDR1 is MNHEY and CDR2 is SVGAGI. The DNA of the CDR3 is TGTGCCAGCAGGGCCGGGACAGGGGACAATCAGCCCCAGCATTTT. Protein: CASRAGTGDNQPQHF.

The V and J genes are TRBV4-2 and TRBJ1-1; 8 bases match TRBD1. This CDR3 region has 14 residues. CDR1 and CDR2 from the germline V gene are LGHNA and YNFKEQ. Trimming removed 2 bases from V and 7 bases from J; junction bases left unmatched: 6. The CDR3 sequence is CASSQPQGAGEAFF. The DNA of the CDR3 is TGTGCCAGCAGCCAACCCCAGGGGGCTGGTGAAGCTTTCTTT.

V gene TRBV7-3 combines with J gene TRBJ2-7, with TRBD1 matching 8 bases. Germline lookup yields CDR1 SGHTA and CDR2 FQGTGA. The CDR3 is 14 amino acids. V dropped 0 bases and J dropped 6; count of bases not matched to a gene: 4. CDR3 protein: CASSLTPGGGEQYF. In DNA form, the CDR3 reads TGTGCCAGCAGCTTAACTCCAGGGGGCGGCGAGCAGTACTTC. Complete variable domain (other parts from reference TRBV7-3 and TRBJ2-7): GAGVSQTPSNKVTEKGKYVELRCDPISGHTALYWYRQSLGQGPEFLIYFQGTGAADDSGLPNDRFFAVRPEGSVSTLKIQRTERGDSAVYLCASSLTPGGGEQYFGPGTRLTVT.